A selection of T cell receptor beta chains follows, all from one sample in a study of neurological immune-mediated disorders. Via MiXCR, TCRdb re-called the 5' RACE reads, giving one row per CDR3 protein. The repertoire consists of tens of thousands of distinct CDR3 sequences, with approximately 5% occurring once and the leading ten covering around 2.3%. The sample comprised PBMCs. The receptors derive from a woman aged 25 to 39 with multiple sclerosis. CDR3s include the opening cysteine and the closing phenylalanine or tryptophan. The D gene is left open where the match is weak. Rows give clone size only sometimes, using once, few, many, or a class for an expanded clone.

J	size	length	V	D	DNA	CDR3
TRBJ2-1	few	15	TRBV20-1	NA	TGCAGTGCCCAACCGGGGATTCCCTCCTACAATGAGCAGTTCTTC	CSAQPGIPSYNEQFF
TRBJ2-1	many	16	TRBV20-1	TRBD2	TGCAGTGCTAGAGACGAACTAGCGGGAGGCTACAATGAGCAGTTCTTC	CSARDELAGGYNEQFF
TRBJ2-2	many	14	TRBV5-1	NA	TGCGCCCCCTCGGGGGGCGTAAACACCGGGGAGCTGTTTTTT	CAPSGGVNTGELFF
TRBJ2-5	NA	14	TRBV5-1	NA	TGCGCCAGCAGCTTGGCGTGGTCCGGGGAGACCCAGTACTTC	CASSLAWSGETQYF
TRBJ2-2	many	16	TRBV5-5	TRBD1	TGTGCCAGCAGCTTGAAGGGGGCGCCGTACACCGGGGAGCTGTTTTTT	CASSLKGAPYTGELFF
TRBJ2-7	many	17	TRBV4-1	TRBD1	TGCGCCAGCAGCCAAGTCAAGTTTCGGGACAGGGGTTACGAGCAGTACTTC	CASSQVKFRDRGYEQYF
TRBJ2-4	many	12	TRBV5-6	NA	TGTGCCAGCAGCTTGGCCGGCAGGGAATGGTACTTC	CASSLAGREWYF
TRBJ2-3	few	17	TRBV5-1	TRBD2	TGCGCCAGCAGCTCCCTAGCGGGAGGGCCGAGCACAGATACGCAGTATTTT	CASSSLAGGPSTDTQYF
TRBJ2-2	many	15	TRBV5-1	NA	TGCGCCAGCAGCTTGGATGCTGGGGCCGCCGGGGAGCTGTTTTTT	CASSLDAGAAGELFF
TRBJ2-1	NA	16	TRBV11-2	TRBD2	TGTGCCAGCAGCTTAGTAGGCGGGGGGGCCTACAATGAGCAGTTCTTC	CASSLVGGGAYNEQFF
TRBJ1-1	few	17	TRBV20-1	TRBD1	TGCAGTGCTAGAGATTTGGGGACAGGGGAAATGAACACTGAAGCTTTCTTT	CSARDLGTGEMNTEAFF
TRBJ2-3	few	12	TRBV27	NA	TGTGACAGCAGTAATGGGGGAGATACGCAGTATTTT	CDSSNGGDTQYF
TRBJ2-1	many	15	TRBV5-1	NA	TGCGCCAGCAGTATGGGGGCAGGGTTATTCAATGAGCAGTTCTTC	CASSMGAGLFNEQFF
TRBJ2-2	many	18	TRBV5-1	TRBD2	TGCGCCAGCAGCCGTTTAGCGGGAGCCGCTTCGAACACCGGGGAGCTGTTTTTT	CASSRLAGAASNTGELFF